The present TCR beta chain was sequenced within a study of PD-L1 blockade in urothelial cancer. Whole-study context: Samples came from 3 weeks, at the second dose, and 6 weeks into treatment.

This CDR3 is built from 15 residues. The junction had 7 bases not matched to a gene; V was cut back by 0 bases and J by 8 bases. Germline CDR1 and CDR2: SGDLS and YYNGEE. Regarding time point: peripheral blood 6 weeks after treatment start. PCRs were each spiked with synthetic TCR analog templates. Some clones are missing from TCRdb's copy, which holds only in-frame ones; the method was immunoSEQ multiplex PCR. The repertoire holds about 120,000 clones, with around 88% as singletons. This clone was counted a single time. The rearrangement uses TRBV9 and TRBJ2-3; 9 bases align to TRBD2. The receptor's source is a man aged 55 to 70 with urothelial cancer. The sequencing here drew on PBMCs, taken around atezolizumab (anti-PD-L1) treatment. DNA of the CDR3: TGTGCCAGCAGCGTAGGGGGTAGCGGGGGCTTTACGCAGTATTTT. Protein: CASSVGGSGGFTQYF.